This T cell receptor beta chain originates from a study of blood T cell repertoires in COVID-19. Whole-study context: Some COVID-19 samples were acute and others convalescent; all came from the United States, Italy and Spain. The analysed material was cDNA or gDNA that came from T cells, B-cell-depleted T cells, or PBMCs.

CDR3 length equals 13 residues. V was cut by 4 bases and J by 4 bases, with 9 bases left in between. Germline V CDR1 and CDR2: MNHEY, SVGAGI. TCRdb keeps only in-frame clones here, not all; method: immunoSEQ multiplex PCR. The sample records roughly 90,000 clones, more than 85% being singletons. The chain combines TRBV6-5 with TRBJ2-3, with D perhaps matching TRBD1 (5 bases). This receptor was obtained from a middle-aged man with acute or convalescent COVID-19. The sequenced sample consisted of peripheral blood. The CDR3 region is CASSSRVSDTQYF. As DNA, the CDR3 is TGTGCCAGCAGTTCCAGGGTTTCAGATACGCAGTATTTT.